A selection of T cell receptor beta chains follows, all from one sample in a study of blood T cell repertoires in COVID-19. Only in-frame clones appear in the TCRdb table, and some are missing; sequencing was by immunoSEQ multiplex PCR. The table records about 120,000 clones, about 78% of them present only once. The sequenced material came from peripheral blood. The receptors originated from a man in his 70s with acute or convalescent COVID-19. Each CDR3 is given with its conserved first and last residue. Fields, in order: D gene, CDR3 length, V gene, clone size, J gene, CDR3 protein, CDR3 DNA. The D gene is left open where the match is weak. Part of the rows lack a size; the others show once, few, many or a class for expanded clones.

>-|18|TRBV25-1|-|TRBJ2-6
CASSELAGKNSGANVLTF
TGTGCCAGCAGTGAATTGGCAGGAAAAAACTCTGGGGCCAACGTCCTGACTTTC
>-|15|TRBV7-2|few|TRBJ2-7
CASSSYHRQSYEQYF
TGTGCCAGCAGCTCATACCATCGACAGTCCTACGAGCAGTACTTC
>-|15|TRBV5-6|-|TRBJ2-2
CASRGPKLAPGELFF
TGTGCCAGCAGGGGGCCCAAACTAGCTCCCGGGGAGCTGTTTTTT
>TRBD1|15|TRBV6-5|-|TRBJ1-5
CASSPTGGADQPQHF
TGTGCCAGCAGTCCGACAGGGGGCGCAGATCAGCCCCAGCATTTT
>TRBD1|16|TRBV6-5|-|TRBJ2-1
CASSSPGTGSYNEQFF
TGTGCCAGCAGTTCGCCCGGGACAGGGTCCTACAATGAGCAGTTCTTC
>TRBD1|15|TRBV6-5|few|TRBJ1-3
CASSYQDRGGNTIYF
TGTGCCAGCAGTTACCAGGACAGGGGAGGAAACACCATATATTTT
>TRBD2|14|TRBV7-2|-|TRBJ2-1
CASSPTSVLNEQFF
TGTGCCAGCAGCCCGACTAGCGTTTTAAATGAGCAGTTCTTC
>-|15|TRBV5-4|-|TRBJ1-2
CASSSGSQGSYGYTF
TGTGCCAGCAGCTCGGGATCACAGGGAAGCTATGGCTACACCTTC
>TRBD2|15|TRBV5-1|few|TRBJ2-3
CASSETSGESDTQYF
TGCGCCAGCAGCGAGACTAGCGGGGAGTCAGATACGCAGTATTTT
>TRBD1|16|TRBV18|-|TRBJ1-5
CASSTGRQGAVQPQHF
TGTGCCAGCTCAACAGGGAGACAGGGGGCTGTTCAGCCCCAGCATTTT
>TRBD2|19|TRBV7-2|-|TRBJ2-1
CASSLRLLGLAGEYNEQFF
TGTGCCAGCAGCTTAAGACTTTTGGGACTAGCGGGGGAATACAATGAGCAGTTCTTC
>TRBD1|14|TRBV3-1/TRBV3-2|-|TRBJ1-1
CASSIQGAQAEAFF
TGTGCCAGCAGCATACAGGGGGCGCAGGCTGAAGCTTTCTTT
>-|16|TRBV25-1|-|TRBJ1-3
CASSLSAGSSGNTIYF
TGTGCCAGCAGTCTGAGCGCGGGGTCATCTGGAAACACCATATATTTT
>-|14|TRBV7-3|-|TRBJ2-1
CASSPTGSGNEQFF
TGTGCCAGCAGCCCGACTGGATCGGGGAATGAGCAGTTCTTC
>TRBD1|14|TRBV30|-|TRBJ1-3
CAWSVRGGQNTIYF
TGTGCCTGGAGTGTACGAGGGGGCCAAAACACCATATATTTT
>TRBD2|17|TRBV5-5|-|TRBJ2-6
CASSLRGGATGANVLTF
TGTGCCAGCAGCTTGCGCGGGGGGGCCACTGGGGCCAACGTCCTGACTTTC
>TRBD1|14|TRBV2|-|TRBJ2-5
CASRRGQTQETQYF
TGTGCCAGCAGAAGGGGACAGACCCAAGAGACCCAGTACTTC
>-|15|TRBV4-3|once|TRBJ1-2
CASSDGKWGVPGYTF
TGCGCCAGCAGCGACGGCAAGTGGGGGGTCCCTGGCTACACCTTC
>-|15|TRBV6-5|-|TRBJ1-2
CASSDSRQANYGYTF
TGTGCCAGCAGTGACTCTCGGCAGGCTAACTATGGCTACACCTTC
>TRBD1|11|TRBV4-3|-|TRBJ2-1
CASSHTGGQFF
TGCGCCAGCAGCCACACAGGGGGACAGTTCTTC
>-|15|TRBV6-2/TRBV6-3|-|TRBJ2-3
CASSYRQDSIHTQYF
TGTGCCAGCAGTTACCGACAGGACTCTATACATACGCAGTATTTT
>TRBD1|15|TRBV5-1|-|TRBJ1-2
CASGGTGASNYGYTF
TGCGCCAGCGGCGGGACAGGCGCTTCTAACTATGGCTACACCTTC
>-|15|TRBV10-3|-|TRBJ1-2
CAISEGESANYGYTF
TGTGCCATCAGTGAAGGGGAATCCGCTAACTATGGCTACACCTTC
>TRBD1|14|TRBV6-2/TRBV6-3|-|TRBJ1-2
CASSWTGGDYGYTF
TGTGCCAGCAGCTGGACAGGGGGGGACTATGGCTACACCTTC
>-|13|TRBV19|-|TRBJ2-7
CASSTGRLGEQYF
TGTGCCAGTAGTACCGGGAGACTCGGCGAGCAGTACTTC
>TRBD1|14|TRBV19|-|TRBJ1-5
CASSGQGDSQPQHF
TGTGCCAGTAGCGGACAGGGGGATTCCCAGCCCCAGCATTTT
>-|16|TRBV4-2|-|TRBJ2-1
CASSQARGISYNEQFF
TGTGCCAGCAGCCAAGCGAGGGGGATCTCCTACAATGAGCAGTTCTTC
>-|13|TRBV2|few|TRBJ1-4
CASSERTNEKLFF
TGTGCCAGCAGTGAGAGGACTAATGAAAAACTGTTTTTT
>TRBD1|13|TRBV7-2|-|TRBJ2-5
CASSKTGEETQYF
TGTGCCAGCAGCAAGACAGGGGAAGAGACCCAGTACTTC
>-|15|TRBV5-8|-|TRBJ1-6
CASSLLQGIGSPLHF
TGTGCCAGCAGCTTGCTGCAGGGGATAGGTTCACCCCTCCACTTT
>TRBD1|14|TRBV6-5|-|TRBJ2-7
CASKRGQEAPQQYF
TGTGCCAGCAAAAGAGGACAGGAAGCCCCACAGCAGTACTTC
>-|13|TRBV11-3|-|TRBJ1-1
CASSWGENTEAFF
TGTGCCAGCAGCTGGGGGGAGAACACTGAAGCTTTCTTT
>-|14|TRBV7-3|-|TRBJ1-2
CASSPRREDYGYTF
TGTGCCAGCAGCCCGCGTCGGGAAGACTATGGCTACACCTTC
>TRBD1|14|TRBV19|-|TRBJ2-7
CASSMGQGYLEQYF
TGTGCCAGTAGTATGGGACAGGGTTACCTCGAGCAGTACTTC
>-|15|TRBV19|-|TRBJ1-1
CASKLTGEQVAEAFF
TGTGCCAGTAAGTTAACCGGGGAGCAGGTGGCTGAAGCTTTCTTT
>-|14|TRBV3-1/TRBV3-2|-|TRBJ1-2
CASSHRGGVYGYTF
TGTGCCAGCAGCCACCGCGGGGGGGTCTATGGCTACACCTTC
>-|11|TRBV12-3/TRBV12-4|once|TRBJ2-7
CASSFGSEQYF
TGTGCCAGCAGTTTCGGTAGCGAGCAGTACTTC
>-|12|TRBV3-1/TRBV3-2|-|TRBJ1-2
CASSLQEDGYTF
TGTGCCAGCAGCCTTCAGGAGGACGGCTACACCTTC
>-|18|TRBV6-2/TRBV6-3|-|TRBJ1-4
CASSSSRARGALDEKLFF
TGTGCCAGCAGTTCGTCCCGGGCCAGGGGCGCGTTGGATGAAAAACTGTTTTTT
>-|15|TRBV7-2|-|TRBJ1-5
CASSLDGRTNQPQHF
TGTGCCAGCAGCTTAGATGGCAGAACCAATCAGCCCCAGCATTTT